This T cell receptor beta chain was identified during a study of CD8 T cells in Susac syndrome. The RNA, about 0.45 to 1 ug, was put through reverse transcription using random hexamers. TCRdb analysed the immunoSEQ multiplex PCR reads with MiXCR anew, one entry per CDR3 protein. Of some 400,000 distinct CDR3 sequences in the sample, around 85% were seen once. Trimming took 5 bases from V and 1 from J; bases not matched to a gene: 6. The CDR3 loop spans 15 amino acids. Germline V gene sequence: CDR1 MNHEY, CDR2 SVGAGI. The count of this clonotype is one. High-throughput TCR beta sequencing covered peripheral CD8+ and CD4+ T cells. Bulk CD8+ and CD4+ cells came from magnetic negative isolation; CD8+ TEMRA by FACS.

The chain links TRBV6-5 to TRBJ2-3; TRBD2 matches 7 bases. The TCR sequence derives from a human donor with multiple sclerosis. The material sequenced was CD8+ T cells from PBMCs. CDR3 region: CASSVEGGGTDTQYF. The DNA of the CDR3 is TGTGCCAGCAGTGTAGAGGGAGGGGGCACAGATACGCAGTATTTT.